The clone carrying this T cell receptor beta chain was observed a few times. The antigen remains undetermined. These data come from a study of CD8+ T cells in alopecia areata. Study summary: Administration of oral tofacitinib to treated patients was at 5 to 10 mg twice daily.

Overall study results and limits: Normal scalp showed lower clonality than lesional scalp, especially alopecia totalis/universalis.

Those with alopecia areata gave lesional scalp punch biopsies and peripheral blood. PBMCs, the starting material, were the source of sorted CD4+ and CD8+ T cells. Reverse transcription of extracted RNA yielded cDNA, which provided the sequencing template. Libraries were prepared by immunoSEQ multiplex PCR; TCRdb keeps only in-frame clonotypes and omits some of them. The table records about 130,000 clones, about 57% of them present only once. The CDR3 totals 13 residues. Germline-derived CDR1 and CDR2 are SEHNR and FQNEAQ (reference sequence). The germline V and J ends were trimmed by 5 bases and 5 bases, with 10 bases remaining between them.

The chain carries TRBV7-9 and TRBJ1-5; D ambiguous. The receptor's source is a human donor with alopecia areata. The specimen was CD4+ T cells sorted from blood, collected at week 0. The CDR3 here is CASSLGTDQPQHF. CDR3 DNA sequence: TGTGCCAGCAGCCTAGGTACCGATCAGCCCCAGCATTTT.